Below are 29 T cell receptor beta chains sequenced from a single sample in a study of blood T cell repertoires in COVID-19. Clones were sequenced by immunoSEQ multiplex PCR, and TCRdb holds only the in-frame ones, with some missing. The table includes under 200,000 clones, 88% detected once. The sequenced sample was peripheral blood. These TCRs come from a man in his forties or fifties with active or convalescent COVID-19.

This clone has just a few counts. V is TRBV12-3 or TRBV12-4 and J is TRBJ2-7, with D unresolved. The CDR3 is made up of 12 amino acids. V gave up 6 bases and J gave up 5 bases, with 11 bases separating them. CDR3 region: CASSPFSNEQYF. CDR3 coding DNA: TGTGCCAGCAGCCCGTTTAGTAACGAGCAGTACTTC.

The chain carries TRBV21-1 and TRBJ2-1; TRBD2 was called by the table and not checked on the DNA. TRBV21-1 is deemed a pseudogene. The CDR3 is made up of 16 amino acids. This chain's CDR3 is CASSTLSIEGYNEQFF. The CDR3 nucleotides are TGTGCCAGCAGCACACTCTCCATCGAGGGATACAATGAGCAGTTCTTC.

This chain uses TRBV4-2 with TRBJ1-6; the D gene is possibly TRBD1 (6 bases). Trimming left V 4 bases short and J 9 bases short, with 22 bases between. CDR1 is LGHNA, CDR2 YNFKEQ, per germline. The CDR3 is made up of 17 amino acids. The chain's CDR3 is CASSPLTGPSLRSPLHF. Written as DNA, the CDR3 is TGTGCCAGCAGCCCCTTGACAGGACCCTCGTTGCGTTCACCCCTCCACTTT.

The chain carries TRBV9 and TRBJ2-7; D not certain. CDR3 length: 11 amino acids. Trimming cost V 0 bases and J 9 bases, with 7 bases left between them. Germline CDR1 reads SGDLS; CDR2 reads YYNGEE. The chain's CDR3 is CASSVAKRQYF. The CDR3 DNA reads TGTGCCAGCAGCGTAGCTAAAAGGCAGTACTTC.

This chain joins TRBV7-2 and TRBJ1-1; D possibly corresponds to TRBD1 (6 bases). Germline loops: CDR1 SGHTA, CDR2 FQGNSA. The CDR3 is made up of 15 amino acids. The V end lost 5 bases, the J end lost 3 bases, and 16 bases lay between the germline ends. This CDR3 reads CASSPRGQRDTEAFF. The CDR3 region has the DNA TGTGCCAGCAGCCCGAGAGGACAGAGAGACACTGAAGCTTTCTTT.

This chain uses TRBV7-2 with TRBJ1-1; D remains ambiguous. The CDR3 spans 13 residues. Germline V CDR1 and CDR2: SGHTA, FQGNSA. V lost 1 base and J 1 base, leaving 4 bases between the germline ends. The CDR3: CASSLEQNTEAFF. In DNA, the CDR3 is TGTGCCAGCAGCTTAGAACAGAACACTGAAGCTTTCTTT.

The V gene is TRBV7-9, the J gene TRBJ1-2; D ambiguous. The CDR3 is 13 residues long. The V end was cut by 2 bases, the J end by 5 bases, with 9 bases between. Per germline, CDR1 SEHNR and CDR2 FQNEAQ (reference sequence). The DNA of the CDR3 is TGTGCCAGCAGCTTAAACAGCGGATATGGCTACACCTTC. It is translated as CASSLNSGYGYTF.

The V and J genes are TRBV27 and TRBJ2-7; 12 nucleotides align to TRBD2. The ends lost 4 bases at V and 7 bases at J; junction bases unmatched: 5. CDR1 is MNHEY and CDR2 is SMNVEV in the germline V gene (reference sequence). The CDR3 consists of 14 residues. This chain's CDR3 is CASSSSGRAGEQYF. The CDR3 coding sequence is TGTGCCAGCAGTTCTAGCGGGAGGGCCGGGGAGCAGTACTTC.

The chain is built from TRBV27 and TRBJ2-1; tentative D call: TRBD1 (6 bases). The CDR3 has 14 residues. Looked up from germline, CDR1 is MNHEY and CDR2 is SMNVEV (reference sequence). Trimming shortened V by 6 bases and J by 6 bases, and 15 bases separated the two germline ends. The CDR3 loop is CASRWAPGVNEQFF. In DNA form, the CDR3 reads TGTGCCAGCAGGTGGGCCCCAGGGGTCAATGAGCAGTTCTTC.

This chain uses TRBV7-3 with TRBJ2-3; 10 bases fit TRBD1. Germline CDR1 is SGHTA and CDR2 is FQGTGA. This CDR3 spans 16 amino acids. Losses at the gene ends were 2 bases for V and 5 bases for J; bases not matched to a gene: 7. CDR3 residues: CASSLLGTGVLDTQYF. CDR3 nucleotide sequence: TGTGCCAGCAGCTTATTAGGGACAGGGGTACTAGATACGCAGTATTTT.

This chain connects TRBV12-1 to TRBJ2-1; TRBD2 is the table's D call, not checked against the DNA. TRBV12-1 is deemed a pseudogene. The CDR3 is 15 amino acids. Here the CDR3 DNA reads TGTGCCAGCAGCCCACTAGGACTATTCTACAATGAGCAGTTCTTC. It codes for CASSPLGLFYNEQFF.

The CDR3 is CASTLRGSTDTQYF. CDR3 bases: TGTGCCAGCACTCTTCGGGGGAGCACAGATACGCAGTATTTT. V gene TRBV2 combines with J gene TRBJ2-3, with D possibly TRBD2 on 6 matching bases. This CDR3 is 14 amino acids long. The V gene lost 7 bases and the J gene lost 0 bases, with 11 bases spanning the gap. Germline lookup yields CDR1 SNHLY and CDR2 FYNNEI.

The V and J genes are TRBV30 and TRBJ1-1, with D hard to call. The CDR3 spans 11 residues. The V gene's germline CDR1 is GTSNPN and CDR2 SVGIG (reference sequence). V lost 4 bases to trimming and J lost 7 bases, with 10 bases between them. In DNA form, the CDR3 reads TGTGCCTGGAACGGTGGTGGTGAAGCTTTCTTT. This codes for CAWNGGGEAFF.

This rearrangement joins TRBV19 to TRBJ1-2; TRBD1 agrees at 7 bases. The V gene end was trimmed by 3 bases and the J gene end by 7 bases; junction bases not matched to a gene: 17. The CDR3 consists of 17 residues. The germline V gene encodes CDR1 LNHDA and CDR2 SQIVND (reference sequence). For the CDR3, the DNA is TGTGCCAGTAGTATCCTCCGGACAGGTTCGTTAAATGCTGGCTACACCTTC. Amino acids: CASSILRTGSLNAGYTF.

The chain employs TRBV9 and TRBJ1-6, with D hard to call. The V end lost 5 bases, the J end lost 7 bases, and 25 bases lay between the germline ends. The CDR3 length is 18 residues. Looked up from germline, CDR1 is SGDLS and CDR2 is YYNGEE. CDR3 in amino acids: CASRREPNEYGMNSPLHF. The DNA for the CDR3 is TGTGCCAGCAGACGGGAACCGAACGAATATGGAATGAATTCACCCCTCCACTTT. The full variable domain, rest sourced from reference TRBV9 and TRBJ1-6, is DSGVTQTPKHLITATGQRVTLRCSPRSGDLSVYWYQQSLDQGLQFLIQYYNGEERAKGNILERFSAQQFPDLHSELNLSSLELGDSALYFCASRREPNEYGMNSPLHFGNGTRLTVT.

This chain links TRBV5-6 with TRBJ1-1; D not certain. CDR1 is SGHDT and CDR2 is YYEEEE in the germline V gene. CDR3 length equals 13 residues. V lost 2 bases, J lost 5 bases, and 10 bases lay in between. CDR3 nucleotide sequence: TGTGCCAGCAGCTTTTTAAGGAGGACTGAAGCTTTCTTT. Protein: CASSFLRRTEAFF.

This rearrangement joins TRBV5-4 to TRBJ2-1; 8 nucleotides agree with TRBD2. The V and J ends lost 4 bases and 13 bases, in that order; junction bases with no gene match: 7. CDR1 and CDR2 from the germline V gene are SGHNT and YYREEE (reference sequence). The length of the CDR3 is 12 residues. In nucleotides, the CDR3 is TGTGCCAGCAGCCTGAGCGGGGGAGGTCAGTTCTTC. It encodes CASSLSGGGQFF.

The chain carries TRBV7-6 and TRBJ2-7; TRBD2 matches at 11 bases. Trimming cost V 5 bases and J 0 bases; bases outside gene matches: 6. The CDR3 contains 16 residues. CDR1 is SGHVS, CDR2 FNYEAQ, per germline. The CDR3 sequence is CASSPRLAGLSYEQYF. The CDR3 nucleotides read TGTGCCAGCAGCCCCCGACTAGCGGGGCTCTCCTACGAGCAGTACTTC.

J is TRBJ2-1 and V is TRBV9, with TRBD1 identical over 7 bases. The CDR3 is made up of 13 amino acids. After removal of 0 bases from V and 8 bases from J, the junction contained 2 bases not matched to a gene. The germline V gene encodes CDR1 SGDLS and CDR2 YYNGEE. Written as DNA, the CDR3 is TGTGCCAGCAGCGTAGTCGACAGGGATGAGCAGTTCTTC. The encoded protein is CASSVVDRDEQFF.

The chain links TRBV5-4 to TRBJ2-4; weak D call: TRBD1 (6 bases). This CDR3 contains 14 residues. Germline V gene sequence: CDR1 SGHNT, CDR2 YYREEE (reference sequence). The V and J ends lost 3 bases and 4 bases respectively, with 11 bases between them. CDR3 region: CASSYTGSKNIQYF. Written as DNA, the CDR3 is TGTGCCAGCAGCTACACAGGGTCAAAAAACATTCAGTACTTC.

This sequence joins TRBV23-1 and TRBJ2-1; TRBD1 aligns across 7 bases. TRBV23-1 is treated as an ORF (open reading frame) with a function not yet certain. CDR3 length: 16 amino acids. The ends lost 7 bases at V and 3 bases at J; junction bases unmatched: 12. CDR3 amino acids: CASTRERDSYYNEQFF. For the CDR3, the DNA is TGCGCCAGCACCAGGGAAAGGGACAGCTACTACAATGAGCAGTTCTTC.

The J gene is TRBJ2-2, the V gene TRBV7-6; D gene unclear. This CDR3 contains 16 residues. The germline CDR1 and CDR2 sequences are SGHVS and FNYEAQ. The V gene lost 1 base and the J gene lost 3 bases, with 12 bases spanning the gap. The CDR3 nucleotides read TGTGCCAGCAGCTTAGTTCGGTCCGAAGACACCGGGGAGCTGTTTTTT. It specifies CASSLVRSEDTGELFF.

This sequence joins TRBV9 and TRBJ2-3; weak D call: TRBD1 (6 bases). Germline V CDR1 and CDR2: SGDLS, YYNGEE. The germline V and J ends were trimmed by 4 bases and 7 bases, with 19 bases remaining between them. The CDR3 is made up of 15 amino acids. CDR3 sequence: CASSTRSTGPNTQYF. The CDR3, as DNA: TGTGCCAGCAGCACCCGATCGACAGGTCCAAATACGCAGTATTTT.

The rearrangement links TRBV24-1 to TRBJ2-6, with D perhaps TRBD1 (6 bases). CDR3 length: 15 residues. Germline V gives CDR1 KGHDR, CDR2 SFDVKD. Between the trimmed V and J ends, which lost 4 bases and 1 base, there was a span of 7 bases. The CDR3 region has the DNA TGTGCCACCAGTGAACAGGGATCTGGGGCCAACGTCCTGACTTTC. This codes for CATSEQGSGANVLTF.

This clone was counted only a few times. J is TRBJ1-6 and V is TRBV11-2; a possible D gene is TRBD1 (5 bases). This CDR3 contains 15 residues. Trimming shortened V by 2 bases and J by 16 bases, and 21 bases separated the two germline ends. Germline CDR1 reads SGHAT; CDR2 reads FQNNGV. The CDR3 DNA follows: TGTGCCAGCAGCTTAATGCGTCCGGGGGGATTTTTTCTCCACTTT. Its protein is CASSLMRPGGFFLHF. The variable domain in full, with the rest retrieved from reference TRBV11-2 and TRBJ1-6, is EAGVAQSPRYKIIEKRQSVAFWCNPISGHATLYWYQQILGQGPKLLIQFQNNGVVDDSQLPKDRFSAERLKGVDSTLKIQPAKLEDSAVYLCASSLMRPGGFFLHFGNGTRLTVT.

The rearrangement joins TRBV3-1 (or the pseudogene TRBV3-2) to TRBJ1-1; TRBD1 is a possible D gene (6 bases). The V end lost 0 bases, the J end lost 11 bases, and 13 bases lay between the germline ends. The CDR3 runs 13 residues. Germline V gene lookup returns CDR1 LGHDT and CDR2 YNNKEL (reference sequence). As DNA, the CDR3 is TGTGCCAGCAGCCAAGATGGGGGGGGCCATGCTTTCTTT. This gives the protein CASSQDGGGHAFF.

The chain is built from TRBV3-1 (or the pseudogene TRBV3-2) and TRBJ1-5; no reliable D call. Germline CDR1 and CDR2: LGHDT and YNNKEL (reference sequence). V gave up 5 bases and J gave up 5 bases, with 7 bases separating them. The CDR3 runs 12 residues. The CDR3 DNA follows: TGTGCCAGCAGCTACGGGGATCAGCCCCAGCATTTT. Translating gives CASSYGDQPQHF.

This clone was seen once. The genes are TRBV6-5 and TRBJ2-1; TRBD1 might be the D (6 bases). The CDR3 has 15 residues. In germline, CDR1 is MNHEY, CDR2 SVGAGI. Trimming pared 6 bases from V and 0 bases from J, leaving 12 bases between. CDR3 amino acids: CASSQDRSSYNEQFF. CDR3 sequence (DNA): TGTGCCAGCAGCCAAGACAGGAGCTCCTACAATGAGCAGTTCTTC.

The rearrangement links TRBV4-2 to TRBJ2-3, with 8 bases aligning to TRBD2. The V and J ends lost 1 base and 2 bases, in that order; junction bases with no gene match: 11. CDR3 length: 18 amino acids. CDR1 is LGHNA, CDR2 YNFKEQ, per germline. The CDR3 nucleotides read TGTGCCAGCAGCCAAGGTCATGGTCCAGCGGGGGCCACAGATACGCAGTATTTT. Encoded protein: CASSQGHGPAGATDTQYF.